The sequence of this T cell receptor (beta chain) was determined in a study of blood T cells in healthy people across ages. With respect to this clonotype: The antigen remains undetermined.

The CDR3 contains 15 residues. Germline V gene lookup returns CDR1 ENHRY and CDR2 SYGVKD. The J segment lost 2 bases and the V segment lost 8 bases, leaving 10 bases of the junction unmatched. Study findings and constraints: More naive CD4+ cells and higher diversity marked long-lived donors relative to aged donors. The CMV status of each donor remained undetermined, and this could have confounded shifts in expanded clonotypes.

Through a sample-barcoded 5' primer and a J-beta primer mix, a second PCR was run for roughly 7 to 12 cycles. TCRdb reprocessed the 5' RACE reads with MiXCR, giving one entry per CDR3 protein. Of around 800,000 distinct CDR3 sequences listed, roughly 24% are singletons. These records were also assigned to another study, of T cells of mothers and their children.

This sequence joins TRBV10-3 and TRBJ2-3; 7 nucleotides line up with TRBD2. Sequencing was done on a sample of blood. This receptor was identified in a boy between 10 and 17 years old in good health. CDR3 coding DNA: TGTGCCATCGAGCCGGGGGGTGTGGACACAGATACGCAGTATTTT. As protein: CAIEPGGVDTDTQYF.